This T cell receptor beta chain was observed in a study of human T cells and chemical hapten exposure. Trimming took 3 bases from V and 5 from J; bases not matched to a gene: 1. Germline CDR1 MDHEN, CDR2 SYDVKM. CDR3 size: 13 residues. General observations from the study: Patch test score was positively correlated with the counts of TCRs that had expanded at PT1.

TCRdb used MiXCR to reprocess the RACE reads, holding one entry per CDR3 protein. Among about 73,000 distinct CDR3 sequences, over 6.5% were seen once, and the ten largest hold 3% to 4.5%. Time point denoted: patch test 2, 6 weeks after DPC sensitization. Treatment described: therapeutic diphenylcyclopropenone sensitization with weekly scalp DPC. Total RNA was isolated from whole blood that had not been fractionated. Notes on this clonotype: Its target is not known.

The sequence derives from a woman aged 50 to 60 with alopecia areata. Some clones in this sample may be carry-over from other donors' samples. Sequenced here: whole blood, sampled in connection with sensitization to the hapten diphenylcyclopropenone (DPC). The chain is built from TRBV28 and TRBJ1-5; 7 bases fit TRBD1. The CDR3 here is CASSFTGDQPQHF. In nucleotides, the CDR3 is TGTGCCAGCAGTTTTACAGGGGATCAGCCCCAGCATTTT.